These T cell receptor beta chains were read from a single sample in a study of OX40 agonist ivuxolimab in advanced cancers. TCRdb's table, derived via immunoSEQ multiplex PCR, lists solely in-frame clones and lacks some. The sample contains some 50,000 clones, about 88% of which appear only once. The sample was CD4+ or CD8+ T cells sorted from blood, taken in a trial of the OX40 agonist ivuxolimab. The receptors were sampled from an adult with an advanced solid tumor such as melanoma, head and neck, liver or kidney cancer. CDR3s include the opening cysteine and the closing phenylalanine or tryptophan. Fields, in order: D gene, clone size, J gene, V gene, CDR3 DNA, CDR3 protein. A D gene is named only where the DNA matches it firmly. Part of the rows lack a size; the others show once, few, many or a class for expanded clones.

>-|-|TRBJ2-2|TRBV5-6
TGTGCCAGCAGGCCGGGACAGAACACCGGGGAGCTGTTTTTT
CASRPGQNTGELFF
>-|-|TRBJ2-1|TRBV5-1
TGCGCCAGCAGCAGTGGTCTCCCGGGGACCTACAATGAGCAGTTCTTC
CASSSGLPGTYNEQFF
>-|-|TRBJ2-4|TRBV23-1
TGCGCCAGCAGTCTCGTCGTGGGGGCGGCCAAAAACATTCAGTACTTC
CASSLVVGAAKNIQYF
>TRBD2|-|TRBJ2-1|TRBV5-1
TGCGCCAGCAGCTCTAGCGGGAGCTCCTACAATGAGCAGTTCTTC
CASSSSGSSYNEQFF
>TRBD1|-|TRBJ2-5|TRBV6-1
TGTGCCACAGGGACAGGGGGCTCCTGGGAGGAGACCCAGTACTTC
CATGTGGSWEETQYF
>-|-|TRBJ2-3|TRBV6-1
TGTGCCAGCAGTGTTCAGAATGGGAACGGGGGAGAGAGCACAGATACGCAGTATTTT
CASSVQNGNGGESTDTQYF
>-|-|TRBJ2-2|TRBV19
TGTGCCAGTAGCCGCCAATGGTCTGGGGAGCTGTTTTTT
CASSRQWSGELFF
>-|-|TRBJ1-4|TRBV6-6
TGTGCCAGCAGGGGGGGGGACGGAAAACTGTTTTTT
CASRGGDGKLFF
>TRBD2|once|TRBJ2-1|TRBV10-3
TGTGCCAGCCGGCCGGCGGGAGTAAAGAATGAGCAGTTCTTC
CASRPAGVKNEQFF
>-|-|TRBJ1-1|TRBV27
TGTGCCAGCAGTTTATCGTTGGCCAGTTCGAGAAACACTGAAGCTTTCTTT
CASSLSLASSRNTEAFF
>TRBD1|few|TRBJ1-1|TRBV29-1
TGCAGCGTCCAGACAGGGGCGAACACTGAAGCTTTCTTT
CSVQTGANTEAFF
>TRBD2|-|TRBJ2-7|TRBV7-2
TGTGCCAGCAGCTCTAGCGGATCCTACGAGCAGTACTTC
CASSSSGSYEQYF
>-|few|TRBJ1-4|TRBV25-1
TGTGCCAGCGCAAGGGGGAATGAAAAACTGTTTTTT
CASARGNEKLFF
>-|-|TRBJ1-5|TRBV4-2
TGTGCCAGCAGCCAAGGGGCCTCTGGGCCCCAGCATTTT
CASSQGASGPQHF
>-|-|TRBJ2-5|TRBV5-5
TGTGCCAGCAGCCCACTTGGGGGGACAGAGACCCAGTACTTC
CASSPLGGTETQYF
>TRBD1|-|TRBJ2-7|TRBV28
TGTGCCAGCAGTTCTACTGGGACAGCCCGGACCTACGAGCAGTACTTC
CASSSTGTARTYEQYF
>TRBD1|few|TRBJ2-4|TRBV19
TGTGCCAGTAGTGTAATGACAGGGGGCTTGGCCAAAAACATTCAGTACTTC
CASSVMTGGLAKNIQYF
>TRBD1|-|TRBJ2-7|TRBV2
TGTGCCAGCAGGACATTGGGGACAATGGACAGGGGTTTGATCTACGAGCAGTACTTC
CASRTLGTMDRGLIYEQYF
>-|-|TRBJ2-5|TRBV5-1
TGCGCCAGCAGCTTTTGGCCATACCAAGAGACCCAGTACTTC
CASSFWPYQETQYF
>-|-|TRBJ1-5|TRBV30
TGTGCCTGGAGTCGGTCCACCGGCAATCAGCCCCAGCATTTT
CAWSRSTGNQPQHF
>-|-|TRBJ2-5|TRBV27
TGTGCCAGCAATAGGGAGGGGGAAGAGACCCAGTACTTC
CASNREGEETQYF
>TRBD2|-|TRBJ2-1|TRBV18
TGTGCCAGCTCACCATCTACTAGCGGGATCAACAATGAGCAGTTCTTC
CASSPSTSGINNEQFF